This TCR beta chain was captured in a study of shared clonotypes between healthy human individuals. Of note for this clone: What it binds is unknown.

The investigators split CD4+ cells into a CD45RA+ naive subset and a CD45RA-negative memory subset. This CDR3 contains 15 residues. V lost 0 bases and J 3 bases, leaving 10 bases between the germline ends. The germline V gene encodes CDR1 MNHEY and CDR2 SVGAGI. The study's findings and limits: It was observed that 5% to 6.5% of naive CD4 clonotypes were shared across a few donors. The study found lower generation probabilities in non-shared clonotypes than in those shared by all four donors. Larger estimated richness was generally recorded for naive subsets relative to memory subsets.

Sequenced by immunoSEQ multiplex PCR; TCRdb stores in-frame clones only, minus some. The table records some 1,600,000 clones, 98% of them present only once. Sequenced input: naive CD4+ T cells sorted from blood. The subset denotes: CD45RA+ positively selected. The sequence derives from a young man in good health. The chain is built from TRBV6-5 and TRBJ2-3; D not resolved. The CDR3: CASSYSPLPTDTQYF. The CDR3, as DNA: TGTGCCAGCAGTTACTCGCCGTTACCTACAGATACGCAGTATTTT.